Following are 9 T cell receptor beta chains from one sample sequenced in a study of human T cells and chemical hapten exposure. MiXCR, run by TCRdb on the RACE reads, gives a single entry per CDR3 protein. Here the sample spans 330,000 or so distinct CDR3 sequences, about 6% being singletons. Time point of the sample: patch test 2, 6 weeks after DPC sensitization. Regarding treatment: therapeutic diphenylcyclopropenone sensitization with weekly scalp DPC. Sequencing used whole blood, obtained in connection with sensitization to the hapten diphenylcyclopropenone (DPC). The receptors were gathered from a woman aged 18-35 years with alopecia areata. Some clones in this sample may be carry-over from other donors' samples.

This clonotype was picked up many times. The genes are TRBV7-6 and TRBJ2-2, with 7 bases lining up with TRBD1. The V gene's germline CDR1 is SGHVS and CDR2 FNYEAQ. V was clipped by 4 bases and J by 4 bases; unmatched bases: 12. The CDR3 has 17 residues. In DNA form, the CDR3 reads TGTGCCAGCAGCTATCCGAGACAGGGCCCGAGCACCGGGGAGCTGTTTTTT. Encoded protein: CASSYPRQGPSTGELFF.

The V gene is TRBV7-2, the J gene TRBJ1-5; D not resolved. The V gene's germline CDR1 is SGHTA and CDR2 FQGNSA. The germline V and J ends were trimmed by 5 bases and 5 bases, with 10 bases remaining between them. The CDR3 length is 13 residues. CDR3 bases: TGTGCCAGCAGCCCCAGGATCGATCAGCCCCAGCATTTT. Amino acids: CASSPRIDQPQHF.

This chain joins TRBV20-1 and TRBJ1-3; D possibly corresponds to TRBD1 (6 bases). Germline V gene sequence: CDR1 DFQATT, CDR2 SNEGSKA (reference sequence). Trimming removed 3 bases from V and 2 bases from J, with 14 bases in between. CDR3 length: 15 residues. The CDR3 protein is CSARSPRGPGNTIYF. The CDR3 nucleotides read TGCAGTGCTAGGAGTCCCAGGGGCCCTGGAAACACCATATATTTT.

The J gene is TRBJ1-4, the V gene TRBV3-1; D may be TRBD1 (6 bases). The CDR3 length is 13 residues. Germline V gives CDR1 LGHDT, CDR2 YNNKEL (reference sequence). V shed 3 bases and J shed 8 bases, with 10 bases lying between them. CDR3 DNA sequence: TGTGCCAGCAGCCAGAACAGGGAGGAAAAACTGTTTTTT. This codes for CASSQNREEKLFF.

This clonotype was counted ten times or more. This chain joins TRBV7-9 and TRBJ2-4, with TRBD1 identical over 7 bases. J was trimmed by 7 bases and V by 0 bases; bases with no gene match: 6. The CDR3 is 15 residues long. In germline, CDR1 is SEHNR, CDR2 FQNEAQ (reference sequence). CDR3: CASSLAGGAGNIQYF. The DNA of the CDR3 is TGTGCCAGCAGCTTAGCAGGGGGCGCTGGGAACATTCAGTACTTC.

This clonotype was detected ten times or more. The gene calls are TRBV29-1 and TRBJ1-1; D might be TRBD1 (5 bases). The CDR3 runs 12 residues. V dropped 3 bases and J dropped 10 bases, with 15 bases sitting between them. Germline CDR1 SQVTM, CDR2 ANQGSEA. The CDR3 DNA sequence: TGCAGCGTTGAGGGGGGAAGGGATCGAGCTTTCTTT. Protein: CSVEGGRDRAFF.

This clonotype was seen at least ten times. The chain has TRBV27 and TRBJ1-3; D possibly corresponds to TRBD1 (6 bases). The germline CDR1 and CDR2 sequences are MNHEY and SMNVEV (reference sequence). CDR3 length equals 15 residues. V was shortened by 6 bases and J by 4 bases, with 16 bases between the two germline ends. CDR3 sequence: CASSRGGGDGNTIYF. In nucleotides, the CDR3 is TGTGCCAGCAGCCGCGGGGGGGGCGACGGAAACACCATATATTTT.

This clonotype was seen once. This may be a read error, as it is one base from a much larger clone. This chain joins TRBV12-3 or TRBV12-4 and TRBJ1-1; 8 bases are shared with TRBD1. The CDR3 covers 15 residues. The CDR3, as DNA: TGTACCAGCAGACTACAGGGGGTCCTGAACACTGAAGCTTTCTTT. It codes for CTSRLQGVLNTEAFF.

V gene TRBV24-1 combines with J gene TRBJ2-1; TRBD2 matches 14 bases. V dropped 5 bases and J dropped 0; count of bases not matched to a gene: 8. The CDR3 length is 19 residues. The germline CDR1 and CDR2 sequences are KGHDR and SFDVKD. In nucleotides, the CDR3 is TGTGCCACCAGTGTTGGGACTAGCGGGGGCCCGAGCTCCTACAATGAGCAGTTCTTC. Amino acids: CATSVGTSGGPSSYNEQFF.